This is a list of T cell receptor beta chains from one sample in a study of CD8+ T cells in alopecia areata. Assay: immunoSEQ multiplex PCR; the TCRdb copy retains only in-frame clones and omits some. The table includes some 150,000 clones, roughly 64% detected once. This specimen was CD4+ T cells sorted from blood, taken at week 0. These receptors were obtained from a human donor with alopecia areata. Each CDR3 is given with its conserved first and last residue. The D gene is left open where the match is weak. Some rows mark clone size as missing; the rest say once, few, many or name a class of expanded clone.

TRBJ2-2	TRBV13	.	.	CASRFRTGELFF
TRBJ2-5	TRBV5-1	TRBD2	.	CASSFVASGGQETQYF
TRBJ2-7	TRBV2	.	.	CASKTQMAGTYEQYF
TRBJ1-6	TRBV2	.	few	CASSGTRNSPLHF
TRBJ2-3	TRBV4-3	.	many	CASSQDLYREGVRDTQYF
TRBJ1-6	TRBV5-1	.	few	CASSLEGDSPLHF
TRBJ1-1	TRBV5-1	.	.	CASSKQGNTEAFF
TRBJ2-1	TRBV27	TRBD1	.	CASSPTGQLYNEQFF
TRBJ2-3	TRBV29-1	.	.	CSVSGIPDGTDTQYF
TRBJ2-3	TRBV5-1	TRBD1	few	CASSLDGGQGTDTQYF
TRBJ2-1	TRBV2	TRBD2	.	CASSKWGAGTSRNEQFF
TRBJ2-1	TRBV5-1	.	.	CASSWGGLVAYNEQFF
TRBJ2-2	TRBV5-4	.	once	CASSPWGQETGELFF
TRBJ1-2	TRBV11-1	.	.	CASSQGHNGYTF
TRBJ2-3	TRBV5-1	.	.	CASSSGSTDTQYF
TRBJ1-1	TRBV29-1	TRBD1	.	CSVAQGGGGIEAFF
TRBJ2-5	TRBV5-4	.	few	CASTDGSGETQYF
TRBJ1-2	TRBV27	.	.	CASSPLDTFNYGYTF
TRBJ2-7	TRBV5-1	TRBD2	.	CASSWASGATYEQYF
TRBJ2-1	TRBV4-3	.	once	CASTPWCLYNEQFF
TRBJ2-1	TRBV7-7	.	.	CASSFTPPGAGEQFF
TRBJ2-1	TRBV5-1	.	.	CASSLDRVEHNEQFF
TRBJ1-6	TRBV4-2	TRBD1	.	CASSLARGRNSPLHF
TRBJ2-1	TRBV21-1	.	few	CASSKEASPHNEQFF
TRBJ1-1	TRBV7-2	.	few	CASSTDASRTEAFF